Listed below are T cell receptor beta chains from one sample, sequenced in a study of a mutant IDH1 vaccine in newly diagnosed glioma. Produced via immunoSEQ multiplex PCR; TCRdb's table is partial and in-frame only. The table lists fewer than 85,000 clones, 80% to 90% of them singletons, with approximately 2.6% in the top ten. Sequenced here: PBMCs, sampled from a glioma patient treated with radiotherapy, temozolomide or both. These receptors all come from a man aged 25-40 years with glioma. The CDR3 runs from the conserved cysteine through the conserved F or W. D genes are given only for firm matches. A row's size may be missing; if present it is once, few, many or a size class.

J | size | D | V | CDR3 | DNA
TRBJ1-4 | . | . | TRBV7-9 | CASSWEEKLFF | TGTGCCAGCAGCTGGGAAGAAAAACTGTTTTTT
TRBJ2-5 | . | . | TRBV7-8 | CASSFIPGNQETQYF | TGTGCCAGCAGCTTTATCCCCGGGAATCAAGAGACCCAGTACTTC
TRBJ1-1 | . | . | TRBV11-3 | CASSLGGVGNMNTEAFF | TGTGCCAGCAGCTTAGGAGGGGTGGGGAACATGAACACTGAAGCTTTCTTT
TRBJ2-1 | . | . | TRBV15 | CATSRGLGGSSYNEQFF | TGTGCCACCAGCAGAGGTTTAGGGGGGAGCTCCTACAATGAGCAGTTCTTC
TRBJ2-1 | . | TRBD1 | TRBV18 | CASSRQGIYNEQFF | TGTGCCAGCTCCCGACAGGGGATATACAATGAGCAGTTCTTC
TRBJ2-5 | . | . | TRBV7-8 | CASSTWDTNQETQYF | TGTGCCAGCAGCACCTGGGACACCAACCAAGAGACCCAGTACTTC
TRBJ2-2 | . | . | TRBV29-1 | CSVIRTETGELFF | TGCAGCGTTATTCGGACAGAGACCGGGGAGCTGTTTTTT
TRBJ1-3 | . | TRBD1 | TRBV19 | CASSRRTGDIGNTIYF | TGTGCCAGTTCGCGCCGGACAGGGGATATTGGAAACACCATATATTTT
TRBJ2-3 | . | TRBD2 | TRBV18 | CASSPPGLAGGSTDTQYF | TGTGCCAGCTCCCCACCGGGACTAGCGGGGGGGAGCACAGATACGCAGTATTTT
TRBJ2-7 | . | . | TRBV6-5 | CASSYSTTYEQYF | TGTGCCAGCAGTTACTCGACCACCTACGAGCAGTACTTC
TRBJ1-5 | . | TRBD1 | TRBV19 | CASSPKQGANLYSNQPQHF | TGTGCCAGTAGTCCTAAACAGGGGGCCAACCTTTATAGCAATCAGCCCCAGCATTTT
TRBJ2-7 | . | . | TRBV5-1 | CASSLEVVREQYF | TGCGCCAGCAGCTTGGAAGTGGTCCGCGAGCAGTACTTC
TRBJ2-1 | . | TRBD2 | TRBV4-1 | CASSQDRYPRLAGGNEQFF | TGCGCCAGCAGCCAAGATCGGTACCCTCGACTAGCGGGGGGGAATGAGCAGTTCTTC
TRBJ2-2 | . | . | TRBV28 | CASSLPGNTGELFF | TGTGCCAGCAGTTTACCCGGGAACACCGGGGAGCTGTTTTTT
TRBJ2-2 | . | . | TRBV11-3 | CASSLFQTGELFF | TGTGCCAGCAGCTTATTTCAGACCGGGGAGCTGTTTTTT
TRBJ2-2 | . | . | TRBV30 | CAWRYYSNTGELFF | TGTGCCTGGAGATACTATTCGAACACCGGGGAGCTGTTTTTT
TRBJ1-1 | few | . | TRBV30 | CAWSSNRGTEAFF | TGTGCCTGGAGTTCTAACCGGGGCACTGAAGCTTTCTTT
TRBJ2-7 | . | . | TRBV5-6 | CASSFWDQWDF | TGTGCCAGCAGCTTTTGGGACCAGTGGGACTTC
TRBJ2-7 | . | . | TRBV27 | CASSLNAGSSYEQYF | TGTGCCAGCAGTTTAAATGCTGGCAGCTCCTACGAGCAGTACTTC
TRBJ1-6 | . | . | TRBV18 | CASSLAGRYNSPLHF | TGTGCCAGCTCACTCGCGGGACGGTATAATTCACCCCTCCACTTT
TRBJ1-5 | . | . | TRBV18 | CASSQQGWSNQPQHF | TGTGCCAGCTCACAACAGGGCTGGAGCAATCAGCCCCAGCATTTT
TRBJ2-3 | . | . | TRBV30 | CAWTGTDTQYF | TGTGCCTGGACGGGTACAGATACGCAGTATTTT
TRBJ1-2 | . | . | TRBV28 | CASTSQKGGDYGYTF | TGTGCCAGCACCTCTCAAAAGGGGGGGGACTATGGCTACACCTTC
TRBJ2-3 | . | TRBD2 | TRBV6-6 | CASINGGLAGDTQYF | TGTGCCAGCATCAACGGGGGACTAGCAGGTGATACGCAGTATTTT
TRBJ2-7 | . | TRBD1 | TRBV6-5 | CASSSRTGRDYEQYF | TGTGCCAGCAGTTCCCGGACAGGAAGAGACTACGAGCAGTACTTC
TRBJ1-6 | . | . | TRBV2 | CASCGGGGVRGSPLHF | TGTGCCAGCTGTGGTGGGGGAGGGGTTCGGGGTTCACCCCTCCACTTT
TRBJ1-3 | . | . | TRBV6-1 | CASSEDRNTIYF | TGTGCCAGCAGTGAAGACCGAAACACCATATATTTT
TRBJ1-1 | . | . | TRBV29-1 | CSAEPDSFNTEAFF | TGCAGCGCCGAACCCGACAGCTTTAACACTGAAGCTTTCTTT
TRBJ1-4 | . | . | TRBV6-5 | CASGDLGRGVLFF | TGTGCCAGCGGCGATCTGGGGCGAGGGGTTCTGTTTTTT
TRBJ2-5 | . | TRBD1 | TRBV12-5 | CASGYDPDRGMETQYF | TGTGCTAGTGGCTACGATCCTGACAGGGGCATGGAGACCCAGTACTTC
TRBJ2-4 | . | . | TRBV4-1 | CASSPGSLAKNIQYF | TGCGCCAGCAGCCCCGGTAGCCTAGCCAAAAACATTCAGTACTTC
TRBJ1-1 | few | . | TRBV7-9 | CASSFVGGNTEAFF | TGTGCCAGCAGCTTCGTCGGGGGGAACACTGAAGCTTTCTTT
TRBJ1-5 | . | . | TRBV15 | CATSSNPGEGQPQHF | TGTGCCACCAGCAGTAACCCCGGGGAAGGTCAGCCCCAGCATTTT
TRBJ1-5 | . | . | TRBV6-5 | CASSYSVQSNQPQHF | TGTGCCAGCAGTTACTCTGTACAGTCCAATCAGCCCCAGCATTTT
TRBJ2-2 | once | . | TRBV7-6 | CASSLSSNTGELFF | TGTGCCAGCAGCCTTTCTTCTAACACCGGGGAGCTGTTTTTT
TRBJ1-2 | . | . | TRBV10-1 | CASSDLPGGDNGYTF | TGCGCCAGCAGTGACCTACCGGGGGGGGACAATGGCTACACCTTC
TRBJ2-7 | . | . | TRBV7-9 | CASSAERIQQYF | TGTGCCAGCAGCGCCGAGCGCATCCAGCAGTACTTC
TRBJ2-3 | . | . | TRBV7-9 | CASSPLGAGTDTQYF | TGTGCCAGCAGCCCTTTGGGAGCAGGCACAGATACGCAGTATTTT
TRBJ1-2 | . | . | TRBV6-1 | CASSESKGGYTF | TGTGCCAGCAGTGAATCTAAGGGAGGCTACACCTTC
TRBJ2-5 | . | . | TRBV29-1 | CSVLGRRETQYF | TGCAGCGTCCTAGGGAGGAGAGAGACCCAGTACTTC
TRBJ2-1 | . | . | TRBV7-2 | CASSRIGELYEQFF | TGTGCCAGCAGCCGGATCGGGGAGCTGTATGAGCAGTTCTTC
TRBJ2-3 | . | . | TRBV5-1 | CASSPGPTGTDTQYF | TGCGCCAGCAGCCCTGGACCCACGGGGACAGATACGCAGTATTTT
TRBJ1-4 | once | TRBD1 | TRBV6-1 | CASDRGRREKLFF | TGTGCCAGCGACAGGGGGCGCCGTGAAAAACTGTTTTTT
TRBJ1-1 | . | . | TRBV7-9 | CASSLGSSTEAFF | TGTGCCAGCAGCTTAGGGAGTAGCACTGAAGCTTTCTTT
TRBJ1-1 | . | . | TRBV5-1 | CASSWVGHDTEAFF | TGCGCCAGCAGCTGGGTGGGACACGACACTGAAGCTTTCTTT
TRBJ1-1 | . | . | TRBV2 | CASRGTFEAFF | TGTGCCAGCAGGGGGACTTTTGAAGCTTTCTTT
TRBJ1-1 | . | . | TRBV7-8 | CASSLERARSMNTEAFF | TGTGCCAGCAGCTTAGAGAGGGCACGCTCCATGAACACTGAAGCTTTCTTT
TRBJ1-5 | . | . | TRBV7-9 | CASSFDSPGSNQPQHF | TGTGCCAGCAGCTTCGACTCCCCGGGGAGCAATCAGCCCCAGCATTTT
TRBJ2-6 | . | . | TRBV10-1 | CASRDTRSGANVLTF | TGCGCCAGCAGGGACACCCGATCTGGGGCCAACGTCCTGACTTTC
TRBJ1-3 | once | . | TRBV6-5 | CASSLRGSAGNTIYF | TGTGCCAGCAGTCTCCGGGGGAGCGCAGGAAACACCATATATTTT
TRBJ1-5 | once | . | TRBV6-5 | CASSFTIHQPQHF | TGTGCCAGCAGTTTTACTATACATCAGCCCCAGCATTTT